These 28 T cell receptor beta chains share one sample of origin, sequenced in a study of blood T cell repertoires in COVID-19. Only in-frame clones appear in the TCRdb table, and some are missing; sequencing was by immunoSEQ multiplex PCR. The sample has 270,000 or so clones; approximately 85% are singletons. The sequenced sample was PBMCs or T cells enriched from blood (not recorded which). The receptors here all came from a woman in her fifties or sixties who had been exposed to COVID-19.

The CDR3 sequence is CASSPRNQPQHF. CDR3 bases: TGTGCCAGCAGCCCTCGCAATCAGCCCCAGCATTTT. The chain uses TRBV12-3 or TRBV12-4 and TRBJ1-5; D ambiguous. The CDR3 is made up of 12 amino acids. With 6 bases removed from V and 2 bases from J, the gap between germline ends came to 5 bases.

The genes are TRBV5-5 and TRBJ2-1; the match to TRBD2 covers 8 bases. V shed 1 base, J shed 2 bases, and the junction held 8 bases outside the gene matches. CDR3 length equals 17 residues. Germline V gene data show CDR1 as SGHKS and CDR2 as YYEKEE (reference sequence). The CDR3 spells CASSLRGGPSPYNEQFF. For the CDR3, the DNA is TGTGCCAGCAGCTTGCGGGGGGGCCCCTCCCCCTACAATGAGCAGTTCTTC.

This chain connects TRBV5-1 to TRBJ2-3, with 8 bases matching TRBD2. Germline CDR1 is SGHRS and CDR2 is YFSETQ. V lost 4 bases and J lost 8; bases outside the gene matches: 15. The CDR3 sequence is 16 residues long. CDR3 sequence (DNA): TGCGCCAGCAGCCCATCTCTCGGGGGGGCCGGTTTTACGCAGTATTTT. Translated: CASSPSLGGAGFTQYF.

The gene calls are TRBV10-3 and TRBJ1-2; TRBD1 agrees at 8 bases. The V gene end was trimmed by 0 bases and the J gene end by 6 bases; junction bases not matched to a gene: 6. This CDR3 region has 15 residues. Germline CDR1 ENHRY, CDR2 SYGVKD. CDR3 residues: CAISESSQGVNGYTF. The CDR3 nucleotides are TGTGCCATCAGTGAGTCATCACAGGGGGTAAATGGCTACACCTTC.

This CDR3 is CAARGGGAENSPLHF. The DNA for the CDR3 is TGTGCCGCCAGGGGCGGGGGCGCAGAGAATTCACCCCTCCACTTT. V usage is TRBV10-3 and J usage is TRBJ1-6; the D gene is possibly TRBD1 (6 bases). The length of the CDR3 is 15 residues. Per the germline V gene, CDR1 is ENHRY and CDR2 is SYGVKD. V was cut by 11 bases and J by 7 bases, with 21 bases left in between.

Points on this clone: It is unclear where the CDR3 begins or ends on the DNA, so no DNA is shown, and the CDR3 is as TCRdb lists it. The rearrangement links TRBV21-1 to TRBJ2-7; TRBD2 is the table's D call and was not checked against the DNA. TRBV21-1 is an annotated pseudogene. Ends included, the CDR3 has 15 residues. The CDR3 protein is CASSPWAGGSYEQYF.

J is TRBJ1-2 and V is TRBV18, with 7 bases lining up with TRBD1. V shed 2 bases and J 4 bases; nucleotides not matched to a gene: 4. The CDR3 extends over 14 amino acids. Germline loops: CDR1 KGHSH, CDR2 LQKENI. The CDR3 sequence is CASSPGTAFYGYTF. CDR3 nucleotide sequence: TGTGCCAGCTCACCAGGGACAGCCTTCTATGGCTACACCTTC.

This chain connects TRBV7-8 to TRBJ1-1; TRBD1 might be the D (5 bases). The CDR3 contains 13 residues. V lost 3 bases, J lost 4 bases, and 9 bases lay in between. CDR1 and CDR2 (germline): SGHVS, FQNEAQ. The CDR3 DNA sequence: TGTGCCAGCAGCTTGGGCGGGGGCACTGAAGCTTTCTTT. Its protein product is CASSLGGGTEAFF.

J is TRBJ2-7 and V is TRBV11-2, with D possibly TRBD2 on 6 matching bases. Between the trimmed V and J ends, which lost 4 bases and 3 bases, there was a span of 13 bases. CDR3 size: 14 residues. Germline V lookup: CDR1 SGHAT, CDR2 FQNNGV. The CDR3 nucleotides are TGTGCCAGCAGCTCCTCGACAGCGGGCTACGAGCAGTACTTC. Its translation is CASSSSTAGYEQYF. Using reference TRBV11-2 and TRBJ2-7 for the parts outside the CDR3, the full variable domain is EAGVAQSPRYKIIEKRQSVAFWCNPISGHATLYWYQQILGQGPKLLIQFQNNGVVDDSQLPKDRFSAERLKGVDSTLKIQPAKLEDSAVYLCASSSSTAGYEQYFGPGTRLTVT.

This clone appeared a single time. One end of the junction is discordant with germline, which a read error may explain. The genes are TRBV11-2 and TRBJ2-7; D gene uncertain. Germline-derived CDR1 and CDR2 are SGHAT and FQNNGV. This CDR3 comprises 11 residues. CDR3 protein: CASSDLHLRNF. CDR3 DNA sequence: TGTGCCAGCAGCGACTTACACCTGAGGAACTTC.

In its sample, this clone was seen once. This chain uses TRBV23-1 with TRBJ2-2; 11 nucleotides match TRBD2. TRBV23-1 is identified as an open reading frame with a role that is uncertain. V lost 0 bases, J lost 5 bases, and 5 bases stayed unmatched. The CDR3 sequence is 17 residues long. The CDR3 is CASSQSTSGGRTGELFF. The CDR3 DNA reads as TGCGCCAGCAGTCAATCCACTAGCGGGGGCAGGACCGGGGAGCTGTTTTTT.

The chain couples TRBV7-9 to TRBJ1-6, with 9 bases aligning to TRBD1. The CDR3 has 15 amino acids. The trim removed 1 base at V and 7 bases at J, leaving 2 bases unmatched. The germline CDR1 and CDR2 sequences are SEHNR and FQNEAQ (reference sequence). The CDR3 here is CASSLGGTGNSPLHF. CDR3 in DNA: TGTGCCAGCAGCTTAGGTGGGACAGGGAATTCACCCCTCCACTTT.

CDR3 loop: CASSIRNSPLHF. As DNA, the CDR3 is TGTGCCAGCAGTATCAGGAATTCACCCCTCCACTTT. The chain carries TRBV6-5 and TRBJ1-6; D is ambiguous. This CDR3 spans 12 amino acids. From germline, CDR1 is MNHEY and CDR2 SVGAGI. V lost 5 bases and J lost 7, with 6 bases in between.

This chain connects TRBV19 to TRBJ1-3; possibly TRBD1 for D (6 bases). V was clipped by 8 bases and J by 8 bases, with 25 bases between them. Germline CDR1 reads LNHDA; CDR2 reads SQIVND (reference sequence). The CDR3 consists of 16 residues. CDR3 nucleotide sequence: TGTGCCAGTTCCGTCTCACAGGGACATCCAGGAGACACCATATATTTT. As protein: CASSVSQGHPGDTIYF.

The chain carries TRBV3-1 (or the pseudogene TRBV3-2) and TRBJ2-1, with a possible D match to TRBD1 (5 bases). Germline loops: CDR1 LGHDT, CDR2 YNNKEL (reference sequence). Between the trimmed V and J ends, which lost 4 bases and 5 bases, there was a span of 15 bases. This CDR3 is 15 amino acids long. The chain's CDR3 is CASSPPPPGNNEQFF. Written as DNA, the CDR3 is TGTGCCAGCAGCCCCCCTCCCCCAGGGAACAATGAGCAGTTCTTC.

This clone has just one count. A read error may produce the germline difference seen at one junction end. V is TRBV5-1 and J is TRBJ1-2; perhaps TRBD1 as D (6 bases). The V gene's germline CDR1 is SGHRS and CDR2 YFSETQ. The CDR3 runs 16 residues. CDR3 protein: CASSLGTVGPKYGYTF. The CDR3 nucleotides are TGCGCCAGCAGCTTGGGGACAGTCGGCCCTAAATATGGCTACACCTTC.

CDR3 loop: CASSLAPSQETQYF. CDR3 bases: TGTGCCAGCAGCTTGGCCCCCAGCCAAGAGACCCAGTACTTC. This chain links TRBV5-6 with TRBJ2-5; no firm D call. The germline gives CDR1 SGHDT, CDR2 YYEEEE. The V gene lost 0 bases and the J gene lost 1 base, with 7 bases spanning the gap. This CDR3 region has 14 residues.

The rearrangement links TRBV15 to TRBJ1-2, with TRBD1 as a possible D gene (5 bases). Germline CDR1 reads LNHNV; CDR2 reads YYDKDF (reference sequence). The CDR3 extends over 11 amino acids. Trimming removed 9 bases at V and 4 bases at J, with 9 bases between. DNA of the CDR3: TGTGCCACGGGGGGTCTCTATGGCTACACCTTC. It codes for CATGGLYGYTF.

V usage is TRBV6-5 and J usage is TRBJ1-2; 10 bases are a match to TRBD1. V lost 6 bases, J lost 7 bases, and 8 bases stayed unmatched. Germline CDR1 is MNHEY and CDR2 is SVGAGI. The length of the CDR3 is 14 residues. CDR3 protein: CASRFLGQGVGYTF. The CDR3 DNA is TGTGCCAGCAGGTTTCTTGGACAGGGGGTTGGCTACACCTTC.

The chain recombines TRBV10-3 with TRBJ1-1; maybe TRBD1 (5 bases). CDR1 is ENHRY, CDR2 SYGVKD, per germline. The CDR3 has 16 amino acids. Trimming shortened V by 3 bases and J by 5 bases, and 19 bases separated the two germline ends. In nucleotides, the CDR3 is TGTGCCATCAGTGAAGCTACCGGGACTGCCCAGACTGAAGCTTTCTTT. Translation: CAISEATGTAQTEAFF.

This sequence joins TRBV10-3 and TRBJ2-7, with a weak D call TRBD2 (6 bases). CDR1 ENHRY and CDR2 SYGVKD come from the germline V gene. Deletions cut 3 bases from V and 1 base from J, with 10 bases between. The CDR3 has 14 residues. The CDR3 spells CAISDPGTSYEQYF. In DNA, the CDR3 is TGTGCCATCAGTGATCCGGGGACTTCCTACGAGCAGTACTTC.

CDR3 residues: CASSRTSRDYEQYF. The CDR3 region has the DNA TGTGCCAGCAGCAGGACTAGCCGAGACTACGAGCAGTACTTC. The gene calls are TRBV7-8 and TRBJ2-7, with TRBD2 matching 8 bases. The trim removed 5 bases at V and 3 bases at J, leaving 6 bases unmatched. There are 14 residues in the CDR3. Germline V gene data show CDR1 as SGHVS and CDR2 as FQNEAQ. Combining the CDR3 with reference TRBV7-8 and TRBJ2-7 gives the whole variable domain GAGVSQSPRYKVAKRGQDVALRCDPISGHVSLFWYQQALGQGPEFLTYFQNEAQLDKSGLPSDRFFAERPEGSVSTLKIQRTQQEDSAVYLCASSRTSRDYEQYFGPGTRLTVT.

This chain uses TRBV18 with TRBJ1-5; 7 bases align to TRBD1. From germline, CDR1 is KGHSH and CDR2 LQKENI. This CDR3 comprises 13 residues. After removal of 3 bases from V and 7 bases from J, the junction contained 3 bases not matched to a gene. The CDR3 DNA reads as TGTGCCAGCTCACCCCAGGGGGAACAGCCCCAGCATTTT. Residues: CASSPQGEQPQHF. Full variable domain (rest looked up from reference TRBV18 and TRBJ1-5): NAGVMQNPRHLVRRRGQEARLRCSPMKGHSHVYWYRQLPEEGLKFMVYLQKENIIDESGMPKERFSAEFPKEGPSILRIQQVVRGDSAAYFCASSPQGEQPQHFGDGTRLSIL.

The V call is TRBV7-2, the J call TRBJ2-1, with 7 bases that match TRBD1. Germline CDR1 SGHTA, CDR2 FQGNSA. CDR3 size: 13 residues. J was trimmed by 11 bases and V by 1 base; bases with no gene match: 5. For the CDR3, the DNA is TGTGCCAGCAGCTTAGAGGGGGCAATCCAGCAGTTCTTC. Translated, it gives CASSLEGAIQQFF.

V is TRBV2 and J is TRBJ1-2; D uncertain. V lost 5 bases to trimming and J lost 5 bases, with 6 bases between them. This CDR3 has 11 amino acids. Germline values: CDR1 SNHLY, CDR2 FYNNEI. For the CDR3, the DNA is TGTGCCAGCAGTCCCAGATATGGCTACACCTTC. Its translation is CASSPRYGYTF.

The chain is built from TRBV7-2 and TRBJ2-5; weak D call: TRBD2 (6 bases). CDR1 is SGHTA and CDR2 is FQGNSA in the germline V gene. Trimming left V 1 base short and J 0 bases short, with 15 bases between. The CDR3 runs to 17 residues. The CDR3 DNA reads as TGTGCCAGCAGCTTAGTTGGGGGGTCCAGGTACCAAGAGACCCAGTACTTC. It codes for CASSLVGGSRYQETQYF. Full variable domain (outside the CDR3, taken from reference TRBV7-2 and TRBJ2-5): GAGVSQSPSNKVTEKGKDVELRCDPISGHTALYWYRQSLGQGLEFLIYFQGNSAPDKSGLPSDRFSAERTGGSVSTLTIQRTQQEDSAVYLCASSLVGGSRYQETQYFGPGTRLLVL.

This chain joins TRBV6-2 or TRBV6-3 and TRBJ1-5; unclear D gene. V was cut by 4 bases and J by 6 bases, with 7 bases left in between. The CDR3 has 12 amino acids. The germline V gene encodes CDR1 MNHEY and CDR2 SVGEGT. CDR3 region: CASSSGGQPQHF. DNA of the CDR3: TGTGCCAGCAGTTCGGGAGGTCAGCCCCAGCATTTT.

The chain couples TRBV11-2 to TRBJ2-2, with D tentatively TRBD1 (5 bases). The V and J ends lost 7 bases and 5 bases respectively, with 20 bases between them. The CDR3 has 16 amino acids. CDR1 and CDR2 from the germline V gene are SGHAT and FQNNGV. CDR3 sequence (DNA): TGTGCCAGCACCTCTTTCATACAGGACGGGACCGGGGAGCTGTTTTTT. It yields the protein CASTSFIQDGTGELFF.